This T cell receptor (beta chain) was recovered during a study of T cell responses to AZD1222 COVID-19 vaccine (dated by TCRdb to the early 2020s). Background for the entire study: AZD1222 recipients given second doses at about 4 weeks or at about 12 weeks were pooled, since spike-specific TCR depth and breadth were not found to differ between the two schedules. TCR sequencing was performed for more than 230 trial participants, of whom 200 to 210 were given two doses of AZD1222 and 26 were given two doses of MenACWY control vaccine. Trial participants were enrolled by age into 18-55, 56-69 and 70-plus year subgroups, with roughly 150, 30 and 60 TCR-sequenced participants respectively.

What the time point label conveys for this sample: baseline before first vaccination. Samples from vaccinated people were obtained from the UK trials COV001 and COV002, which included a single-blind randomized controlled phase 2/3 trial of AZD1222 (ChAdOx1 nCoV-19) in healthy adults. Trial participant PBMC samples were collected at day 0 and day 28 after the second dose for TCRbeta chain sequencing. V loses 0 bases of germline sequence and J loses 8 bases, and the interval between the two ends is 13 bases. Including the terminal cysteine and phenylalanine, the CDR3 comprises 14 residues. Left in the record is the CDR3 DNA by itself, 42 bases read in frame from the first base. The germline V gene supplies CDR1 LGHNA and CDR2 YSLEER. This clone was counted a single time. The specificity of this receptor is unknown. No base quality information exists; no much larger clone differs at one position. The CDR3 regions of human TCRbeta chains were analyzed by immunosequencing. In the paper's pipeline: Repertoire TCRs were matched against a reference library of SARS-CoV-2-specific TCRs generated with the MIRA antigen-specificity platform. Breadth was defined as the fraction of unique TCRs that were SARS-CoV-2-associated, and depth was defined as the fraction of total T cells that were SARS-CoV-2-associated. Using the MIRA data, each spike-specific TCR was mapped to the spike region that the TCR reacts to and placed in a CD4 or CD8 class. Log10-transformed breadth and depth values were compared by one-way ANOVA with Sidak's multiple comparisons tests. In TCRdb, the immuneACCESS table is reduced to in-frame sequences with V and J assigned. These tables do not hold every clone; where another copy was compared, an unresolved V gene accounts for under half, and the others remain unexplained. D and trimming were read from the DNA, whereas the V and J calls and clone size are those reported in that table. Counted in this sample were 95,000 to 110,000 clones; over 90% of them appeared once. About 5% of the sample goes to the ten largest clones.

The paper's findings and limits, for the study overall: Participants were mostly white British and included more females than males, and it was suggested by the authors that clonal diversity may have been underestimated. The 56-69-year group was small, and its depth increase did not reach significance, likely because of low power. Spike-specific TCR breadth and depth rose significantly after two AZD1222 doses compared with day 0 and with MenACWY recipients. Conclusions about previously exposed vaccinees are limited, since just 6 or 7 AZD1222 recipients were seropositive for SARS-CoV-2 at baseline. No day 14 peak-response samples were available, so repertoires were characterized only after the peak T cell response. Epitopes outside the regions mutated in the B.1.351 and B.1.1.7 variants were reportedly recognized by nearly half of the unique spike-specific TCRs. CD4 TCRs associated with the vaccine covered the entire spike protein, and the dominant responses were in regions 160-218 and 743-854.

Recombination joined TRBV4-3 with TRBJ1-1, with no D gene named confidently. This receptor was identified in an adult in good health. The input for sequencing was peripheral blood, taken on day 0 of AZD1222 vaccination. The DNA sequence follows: TGCGCCAGCAGCCAAGAGCAATGCCTTGAGGAAGCTTTCTTT. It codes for CASSQEQCLEEAFF.